The present T cell receptor beta chain was sequenced within a study of long-term antiretroviral therapy in people with HIV. The study, taken as a whole, reports: The study collected no data on ART adherence, viral resistance or therapy changes.

Roughly 1-11 million cryopreserved PBMC were held in samples before DNA extraction. In germline, CDR1 is MRHNA, CDR2 SNTAGT. The CDR3 covers 17 residues. The V segment lost 3 bases and the J segment 0 bases; nucleotides outside the gene matches: 5. As concerns this clone: Its cognate antigen is unknown.

The libraries were made with immunoSEQ v3.0 at survey level. Sequencing targeted 40,000-50,000 T-cell genomes per sample. Produced via immunoSEQ multiplex PCR; TCRdb's table is partial and in-frame only. The repertoire has some 35,000 clones, 83% of them found once; the top ten carry approximately 7.9%. The sequenced sample was unsorted PBMCs, obtained 0.4 years before starting antiretroviral therapy. This TCR was sampled from a man aged 18 to 35 with HIV. The genes are TRBV6-4 and TRBJ1-6, with 7 bases that match TRBD1. The CDR3 is CASSDTQGSSYNSPLHF. The CDR3 DNA sequence: TGTGCCAGCAGTGATACACAGGGGAGCTCCTATAATTCACCCCTCCACTTT.